This T cell receptor (beta chain) was sequenced during a study of OX40 agonist ivuxolimab in advanced cancers. Libraries were prepared by immunoSEQ multiplex PCR; TCRdb keeps only in-frame clonotypes and omits some of them. This table holds roughly 60,000 clones, roughly 84% found once. Findings and caveats of the study: Partial responders dosed at 0.1-3.0 mg/kg displayed clonal expansion ranking among the lowest.

Trimming shortened V by 5 bases and J by 7 bases, and 9 bases separated the two germline ends. The CDR3 is 13 residues long. Germline V gene sequence: CDR1 SSHAT, CDR2 FNYEAQ (reference sequence). This clone was counted between two and nine times. Its antigen is currently unknown. J is TRBJ1-6 and V is TRBV7-7, with a tentative D call TRBD1 (5 bases). Sequences were derived from CD4+ or CD8+ T cells sorted from blood, sampled in a trial of the OX40 agonist ivuxolimab. The receptor was derived from an adult with an advanced solid tumor such as melanoma, head and neck, liver or kidney cancer. The CDR3 spells CASSQTENSPLHF. The DNA of the CDR3 is TGTGCCAGCAGCCAGACAGAAAATTCACCCCTCCACTTT. The entire variable domain, with the rest obtained from reference TRBV7-7 and TRBJ1-6, is as follows: GAGVSQSPRYKVTKRGQDVTLRCDPISSHATLYWYQQALGQGPEFLTYFNYEAQPDKSGLPSDRFSAERPEGSISTLTIQRTEQRDSAMYRCASSQTENSPLHFGNGTRLTVT.